This T cell receptor (beta chain) was documented in a study of shared clonotypes between healthy human individuals. General study points: All-four-donor shared clonotypes had higher generation probabilities than non-shared clonotypes did.

The CDR3 contains 14 residues. Trimming took 2 bases from V and 8 from J, leaving 12 bases between them. Execution of the assay was at deep level. Sequencing used immunoSEQ multiplex PCR; TCRdb keeps in-frame clones, though not all of them. The sample includes 850,000 to 1,100,000 clones, roughly 80% of them seen just once. This clone has a single count. Its cognate antigen is unknown. This clonotype originated in a man aged 18 to 29 in good health. Some clones in this sample may be carry-over from other donors' samples. The chain combines TRBV6-7 with TRBJ1-4; tentative D call: TRBD1 (6 bases). TRBV6-7 is sorted into the ORF group, with uncertain function. Sequencing was carried out using memory CD4+ T cells from PBMCs. Regarding subset: CD45RA-negative fraction. The CDR3: CASSYRRGGEKLFF. DNA of the CDR3: TGTGCCAGCAGTTACCGCAGGGGTGGCGAAAAACTGTTTTTT.